This T cell receptor (beta chain) is drawn from a study of blood T cell repertoires in COVID-19. Study-wide background: The United States, Italy and Spain supplied acute and convalescent COVID-19 samples.

In the original workflow: Reference gene primer amplification gave nucleated cell count estimates. Sequencing used immunoSEQ multiplex PCR; TCRdb keeps in-frame clones, though not all of them. The V and J calls and clone size are taken from that table; D and trimming were inferred from the DNA. The table lists roughly 64,000 clones, 80% to 90% of them singletons, with 5.6% in the top ten. Germline V gene sequence: CDR1 SGHVS, CDR2 FNYEAQ. The CDR3 is 12 residues long. Germline trimming cut 4 bases from V and 6 bases from J; bases unmatched to any gene: 3. The sequenced material came from peripheral blood. The receptor's source is a woman aged 55-70 years with acute or convalescent COVID-19. The genes are TRBV7-6 and TRBJ2-7, with 7 bases aligning to TRBD2. This chain's CDR3 is CASSSPGGEQYF. Written as DNA, the CDR3 is TGTGCCAGCAGCTCCCCGGGGGGCGAGCAGTACTTC.